This T cell receptor (beta chain) originates from a study of blood T cell repertoires in COVID-19. Germline loops: CDR1 GTSNPN, CDR2 SVGIG (reference sequence). Between the trimmed V and J ends, which lost 4 bases and 6 bases, there was a span of 18 bases. The CDR3 extends over 14 amino acids. Authors' methods: Estimated nucleated cell counts came from reference gene primer amplification. Assay used: immunoSEQ multiplex PCR; TCRdb lists only in-frame clones, some missing. The D gene and trimming were derived from the DNA, and the V and J assignments and clone size from that table. The sample includes some 130,000 clones, 88% of them seen just once. This clone was detected a few times.

This receptor was obtained from a man between 45 and 60 years old with acute or convalescent COVID-19. The V call is TRBV30, the J call TRBJ1-2, with D perhaps matching TRBD1 (5 bases). The sequenced sample was peripheral blood. CDR3 loop: CAWTPGRTTDGYTF. CDR3 sequence (DNA): TGTGCCTGGACCCCTGGTAGGACAACCGATGGCTACACCTTC.